This TCR beta chain is from a study of blood T cells in healthy people across ages. This clonotype was counted between two and nine times. Its target is unknown. Overall study results and limits: PBMC samples, being unsorted, prevented any conclusive comparison of naive and antigen-experienced cells.

The use of a sample-barcoded 5' primer and a J-beta primer mix characterized a second PCR of 7 to 11 cycles. TCRdb analysed the 5' RACE reads with MiXCR anew, one entry per CDR3 protein. The profile shows 920,000 or so distinct CDR3 sequences, more than 40% of them singletons. The CDR3 spans 12 residues. V was pared by 4 bases and J by 0 bases, with 4 bases between. From germline, CDR1 is SQVTM and CDR2 ANQGSEA. Sequenced material: blood. The V call is TRBV29-1, the J call TRBJ1-5, with D hard to call. The clonotype was recovered from a woman aged 60 to 75 in good health. CDR3 coding DNA: TGCAGCGTTGCCAGTAGCAATCAGCCCCAGCATTTT. Its protein product is CSVASSNQPQHF.